The 11 T cell receptor beta chains below come from one sample, sequenced in a study of cytomegalovirus exposure and HLA in healthy donors (TCRdb year 2017). Libraries came from the immunoSEQ multiplex PCR assay. TCRdb obtained this table from immuneACCESS and retained in-frame rearrangements with V and J assigned. These tables miss some clones; where compared with another copy, unresolved V genes account for less than half of the shortfall, and the remainder is unexplained. The sample table holds fewer than 120,000 clones, of which roughly 90% were seen once. The top ten clonotypes cover over 1.3% of the sample. The specimen was PBMCs. The source is a woman in her 30s in good health and CMV-seropositive.

The rearrangement links TRBV27 to TRBJ2-1; TRBD2 is a possible D gene (6 bases). The V and J ends lost 2 bases and 4 bases respectively, with 12 bases between them. The CDR3 covers 15 residues. Looked up from germline, CDR1 is MNHEY and CDR2 is SMNVEV (reference sequence). CDR3 in amino acids: CASSLIGGAYNEQFF. The CDR3 nucleotides read TGTGCCAGCAGTTTAATTGGCGGGGCTTACAATGAGCAGTTCTTC.

This clone has just one count. The chain employs TRBV7-7 and TRBJ2-2; D is ambiguous. The CDR3 has 17 residues. Germline V gene lookup returns CDR1 SSHAT and CDR2 FNYEAQ (reference sequence). Trimming left V 5 bases short and J 5 bases short, with 21 bases between. This CDR3 reads CASSPLLMSDYTGELFF. DNA for the CDR3: TGTGCCAGCAGCCCTCTCCTAATGAGCGATTATACCGGGGAGCTGTTTTTT.

This clone came up once. This sequence joins TRBV4-3 and TRBJ2-2; TRBD2 agrees at 10 bases. The CDR3 has 18 residues. Germline loops: CDR1 LGHNA, CDR2 YSLEER. Trimming at V came to 0 bases and at J to 6 bases, leaving 10 bases not matched to a gene. The CDR3 DNA follows: TGCGCCAGCAGCCAAGATCCCCAGCGGGGGGGTCTCGCCGGGGAGCTGTTTTTT. Protein: CASSQDPQRGGLAGELFF.

This chain joins TRBV9 and TRBJ2-7; the D gene is possibly TRBD2 (6 bases). CDR3 length equals 17 residues. Germline CDR1 SGDLS, CDR2 YYNGEE. V lost 0 bases and J lost 6, with 22 bases in between. CDR3 loop: CASSVDASALPVSEQYF. CDR3 bases: TGTGCCAGCAGCGTAGATGCTAGCGCCCTCCCGGTGAGCGAGCAGTACTTC.

The chain is built from TRBV2 and TRBJ2-1; 14 nucleotides match TRBD2. The CDR3 covers 14 residues. CDR1 SNHLY and CDR2 FYNNEI come from the germline V gene. J was trimmed by 15 bases and V by 8 bases; bases with no gene match: 12. Here the CDR3 DNA reads TGTGCCAGCTCCGGCAGCCGACTAGCGGGAGGGCTGTTCTTC. Its protein product is CASSGSRLAGGLFF.

The V and J genes are TRBV7-2 and TRBJ2-7; 7 bases line up with TRBD1. Trimming at V came to 4 bases and at J to 3 bases, leaving 9 bases not matched to a gene. CDR3 size: 15 residues. Germline values: CDR1 SGHTA, CDR2 FQGNSA. CDR3 sequence reads: CASSSHGTEYYEQYF. The CDR3 DNA sequence: TGTGCCAGCAGCTCCCATGGGACAGAGTACTACGAGCAGTACTTC. The variable domain in full, with the rest retrieved from reference TRBV7-2 and TRBJ2-7, is GAGVSQSPSNKVTEKGKDVELRCDPISGHTALYWYRQSLGQGLEFLIYFQGNSAPDKSGLPSDRFSAERTGGSVSTLTIQRTQQEDSAVYLCASSSHGTEYYEQYFGPGTRLTVT.

The chain has TRBV5-1 and TRBJ1-6, with unresolved D. V was clipped by 2 bases and J by 7 bases, with 10 bases between them. CDR1 and CDR2 from the germline V gene are SGHRS and YFSETQ. The CDR3 contains 14 residues. The chain's CDR3 is CASSFGVGNSPLHF. Here the CDR3 DNA reads TGCGCCAGCAGCTTTGGAGTCGGGAATTCACCCCTCCACTTT.

This clone was detected only once. The gene calls are TRBV4-3 and TRBJ2-7, with 7 bases matching TRBD1. With V trimmed by 4 bases and J by 1 base, 13 bases remained unmatched. This CDR3 has 17 amino acids. Germline-derived CDR1 and CDR2 are LGHNA and YSLEER. The CDR3 DNA sequence: TGCGCCAGCAGCCTTGAGGGGGCCGGGGCCCAATCCTACGAGCAGTACTTC. Amino acids: CASSLEGAGAQSYEQYF.

J is TRBJ2-7 and V is TRBV11-2, with D unresolved. Looked up from germline, CDR1 is SGHAT and CDR2 is FQNNGV. Trimming removed 1 base from V and 3 bases from J, with 4 bases in between. The CDR3 totals 12 residues. The CDR3 is CASSLAVYEQYF. CDR3 bases: TGTGCCAGCAGCTTAGCGGTCTACGAGCAGTACTTC. The full variable domain, rest sourced from reference TRBV11-2 and TRBJ2-7, is EAGVAQSPRYKIIEKRQSVAFWCNPISGHATLYWYQQILGQGPKLLIQFQNNGVVDDSQLPKDRFSAERLKGVDSTLKIQPAKLEDSAVYLCASSLAVYEQYFGPGTRLTVT.

V and J are TRBV30 and TRBJ1-2; TRBD1 agrees at 8 bases. The trim removed 5 bases at V and 3 bases at J, leaving 5 bases unmatched. The CDR3 consists of 13 residues. Germline V lookup: CDR1 GTSNPN, CDR2 SVGIG (reference sequence). The CDR3 nucleotides read TGTGCCTGGGAGGGACAGGCGGACTATGGCTACACCTTC. It yields the protein CAWEGQADYGYTF.

The chain links TRBV10-2 to TRBJ2-7; 7 bases match TRBD1. CDR1 is WSHSY and CDR2 is SAAADI in the germline V gene. V shed 9 bases and J 5 bases; nucleotides not matched to a gene: 4. The CDR3 is 11 residues long. The DNA of the CDR3 is TGCGCCAGTATACAGGGGAACGAGCAGTACTTC. This sequence encodes CASIQGNEQYF.